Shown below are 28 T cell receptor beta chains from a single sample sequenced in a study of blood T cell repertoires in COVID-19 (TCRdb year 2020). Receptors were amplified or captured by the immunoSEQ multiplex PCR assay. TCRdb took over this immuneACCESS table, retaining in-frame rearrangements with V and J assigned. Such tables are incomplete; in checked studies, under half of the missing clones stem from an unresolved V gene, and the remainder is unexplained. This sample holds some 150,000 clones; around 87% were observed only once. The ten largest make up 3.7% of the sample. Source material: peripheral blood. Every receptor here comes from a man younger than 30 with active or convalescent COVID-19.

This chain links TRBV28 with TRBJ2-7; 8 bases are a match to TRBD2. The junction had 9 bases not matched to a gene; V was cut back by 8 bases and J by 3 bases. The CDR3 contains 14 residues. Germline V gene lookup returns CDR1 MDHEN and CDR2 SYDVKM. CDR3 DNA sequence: TGTGCCAGCGTTGTTAGCGGGGAACTCTACGAGCAGTACTTC. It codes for CASVVSGELYEQYF.

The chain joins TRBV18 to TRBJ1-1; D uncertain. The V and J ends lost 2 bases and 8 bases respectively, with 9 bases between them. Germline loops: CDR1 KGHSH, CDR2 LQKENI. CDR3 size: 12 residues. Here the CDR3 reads CASSPKSPEAFF. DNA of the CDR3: TGTGCCAGCTCACCAAAAAGCCCGGAAGCTTTCTTT.

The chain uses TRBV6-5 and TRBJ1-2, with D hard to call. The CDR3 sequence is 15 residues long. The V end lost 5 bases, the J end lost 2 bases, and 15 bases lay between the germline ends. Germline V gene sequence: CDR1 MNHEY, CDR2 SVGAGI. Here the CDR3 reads CASSQHSIKNYGYTF. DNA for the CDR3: TGTGCCAGCAGTCAGCACAGTATCAAAAACTATGGCTACACCTTC.

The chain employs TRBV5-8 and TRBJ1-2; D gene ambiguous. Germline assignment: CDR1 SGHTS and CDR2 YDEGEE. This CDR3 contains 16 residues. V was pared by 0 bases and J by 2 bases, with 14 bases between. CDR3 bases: TGTGCCAGCAGCTTGGGTACCGGTTCTGTAAACTATGGCTACACCTTC. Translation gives CASSLGTGSVNYGYTF.

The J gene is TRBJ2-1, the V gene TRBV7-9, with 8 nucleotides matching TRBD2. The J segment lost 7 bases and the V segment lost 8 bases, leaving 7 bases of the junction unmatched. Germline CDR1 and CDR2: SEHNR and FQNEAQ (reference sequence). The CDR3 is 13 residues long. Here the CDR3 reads CASEERELNEQFF. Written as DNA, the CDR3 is TGTGCCAGCGAAGAGCGGGAGTTGAATGAGCAGTTCTTC.

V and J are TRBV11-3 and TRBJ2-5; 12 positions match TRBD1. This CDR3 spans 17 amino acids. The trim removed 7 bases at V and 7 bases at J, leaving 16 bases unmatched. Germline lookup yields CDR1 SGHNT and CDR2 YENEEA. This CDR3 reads CASISRGQGARGGTQYF. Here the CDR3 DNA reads TGTGCCAGCATCAGCCGGGGACAGGGGGCTCGGGGTGGGACCCAGTACTTC.

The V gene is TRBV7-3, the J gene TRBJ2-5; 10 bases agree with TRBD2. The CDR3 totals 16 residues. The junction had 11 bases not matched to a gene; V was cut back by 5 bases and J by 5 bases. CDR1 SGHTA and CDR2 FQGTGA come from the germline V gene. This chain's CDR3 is CASSPASGSSPETQYF. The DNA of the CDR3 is TGTGCCAGCAGCCCCGCTAGCGGGAGTTCTCCGGAGACCCAGTACTTC.

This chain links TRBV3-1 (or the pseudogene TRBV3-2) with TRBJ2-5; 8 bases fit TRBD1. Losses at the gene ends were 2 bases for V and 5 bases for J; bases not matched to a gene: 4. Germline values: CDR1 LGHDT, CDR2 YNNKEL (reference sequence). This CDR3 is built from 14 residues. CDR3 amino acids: CASSQLRTGETQYF. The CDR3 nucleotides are TGTGCCAGCAGCCAACTTAGGACAGGGGAGACCCAGTACTTC.

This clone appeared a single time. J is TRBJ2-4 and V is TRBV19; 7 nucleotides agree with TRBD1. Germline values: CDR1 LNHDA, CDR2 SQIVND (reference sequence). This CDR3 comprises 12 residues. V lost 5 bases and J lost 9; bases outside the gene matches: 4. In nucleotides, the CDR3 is TGTGCCAGTAGTGACAGGGTGTCCATTCAGTACTTC. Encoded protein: CASSDRVSIQYF.

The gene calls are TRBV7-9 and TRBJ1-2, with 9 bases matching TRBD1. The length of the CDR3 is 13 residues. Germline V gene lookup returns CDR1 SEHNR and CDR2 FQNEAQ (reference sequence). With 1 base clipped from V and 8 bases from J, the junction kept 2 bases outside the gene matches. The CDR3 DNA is TGTGCCAGCAGCTTAGGGACAGGGGACGGCTACACCTTC. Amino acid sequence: CASSLGTGDGYTF.

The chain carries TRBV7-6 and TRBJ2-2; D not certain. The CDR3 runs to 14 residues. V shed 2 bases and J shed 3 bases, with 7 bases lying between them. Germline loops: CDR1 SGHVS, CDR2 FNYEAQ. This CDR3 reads CASSLNPDTGELFF. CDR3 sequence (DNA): TGTGCCAGCAGCTTAAATCCGGACACCGGGGAGCTGTTTTTT.

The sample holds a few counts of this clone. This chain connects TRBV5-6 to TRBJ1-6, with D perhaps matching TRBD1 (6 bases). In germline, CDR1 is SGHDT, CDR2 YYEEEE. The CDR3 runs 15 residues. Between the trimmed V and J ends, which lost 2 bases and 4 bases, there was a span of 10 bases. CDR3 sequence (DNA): TGTGCCAGCAGCTTCGGGACACCTTATAATTCACCCCTCCACTTT. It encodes CASSFGTPYNSPLHF.

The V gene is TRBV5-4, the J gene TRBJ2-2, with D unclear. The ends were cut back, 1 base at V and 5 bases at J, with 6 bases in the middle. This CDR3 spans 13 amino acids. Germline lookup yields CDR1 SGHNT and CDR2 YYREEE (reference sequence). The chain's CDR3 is CASSLLVTGELFF. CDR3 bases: TGTGCCAGCAGCTTGTTAGTAACCGGGGAGCTGTTTTTT.

CDR3 amino acids: CASSQEMSGGADTQYF. CDR3 DNA: TGTGCCAGCAGCCAAGAAATGAGCGGGGGGGCCGATACGCAGTATTTT. The rearrangement uses TRBV4-2 and TRBJ2-3, with 10 bases lining up with TRBD2. The germline gives CDR1 LGHNA, CDR2 YNFKEQ. This CDR3 contains 16 residues. J gave up 6 bases and V 0 bases, and 6 bases lay outside the gene matches.

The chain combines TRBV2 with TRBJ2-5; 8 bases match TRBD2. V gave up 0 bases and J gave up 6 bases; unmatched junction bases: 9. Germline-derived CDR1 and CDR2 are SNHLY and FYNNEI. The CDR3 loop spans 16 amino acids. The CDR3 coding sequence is TGTGCCAGCAGTGAAGCGGGACTAGGATCAAGTAAGACCCAGTACTTC. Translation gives CASSEAGLGSSKTQYF.

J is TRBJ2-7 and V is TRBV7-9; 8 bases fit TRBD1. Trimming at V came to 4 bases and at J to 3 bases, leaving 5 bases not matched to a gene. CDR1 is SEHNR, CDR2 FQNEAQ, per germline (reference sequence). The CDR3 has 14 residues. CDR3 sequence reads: CASSSVDRDYEQYF. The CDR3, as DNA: TGTGCCAGCAGCTCGGTGGACAGGGACTACGAGCAGTACTTC. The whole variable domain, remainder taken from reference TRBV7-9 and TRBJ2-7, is DTGVSQNPRHKITKRGQNVTFRCDPISEHNRLYWYRQTLGQGPEFLTYFQNEAQLEKSRLLSDRFSAERPKGSFSTLEIQRTEQGDSAMYLCASSSVDRDYEQYFGPGTRLTVT.

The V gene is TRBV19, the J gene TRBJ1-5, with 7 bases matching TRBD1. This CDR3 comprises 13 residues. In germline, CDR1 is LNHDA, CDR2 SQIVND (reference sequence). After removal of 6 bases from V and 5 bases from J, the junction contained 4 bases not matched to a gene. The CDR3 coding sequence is TGTGCCAGTAGAGACAGGGTTGATCAGCCCCAGCATTTT. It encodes CASRDRVDQPQHF.

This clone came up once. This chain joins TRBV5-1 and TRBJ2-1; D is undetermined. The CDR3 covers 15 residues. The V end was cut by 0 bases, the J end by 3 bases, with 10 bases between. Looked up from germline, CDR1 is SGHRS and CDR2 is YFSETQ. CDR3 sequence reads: CASSLGLVGYNEQFF. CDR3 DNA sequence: TGCGCCAGCAGCTTGGGGCTAGTCGGCTACAATGAGCAGTTCTTC.

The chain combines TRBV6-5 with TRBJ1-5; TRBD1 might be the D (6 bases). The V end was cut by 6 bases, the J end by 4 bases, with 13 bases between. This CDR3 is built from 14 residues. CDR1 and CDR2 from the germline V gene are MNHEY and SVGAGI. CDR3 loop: CASSPYRANQPQHF. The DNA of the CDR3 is TGTGCCAGCAGCCCCTACAGGGCTAATCAGCCCCAGCATTTT.

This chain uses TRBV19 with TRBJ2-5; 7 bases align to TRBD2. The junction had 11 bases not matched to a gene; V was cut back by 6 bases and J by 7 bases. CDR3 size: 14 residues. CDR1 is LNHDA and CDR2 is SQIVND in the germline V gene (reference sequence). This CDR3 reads CASRRTRAVGTQYF. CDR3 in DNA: TGTGCCAGTAGGCGGACTAGGGCCGTTGGGACCCAGTACTTC.

CDR3 region: CASSSDSAAYEQYF. CDR3 coding DNA: TGTGCCAGCAGCTCGGACAGCGCTGCCTACGAGCAGTACTTC. This rearrangement joins TRBV13 to TRBJ2-7, with D possibly matching TRBD1 (6 bases). V lost 4 bases to trimming and J lost 2 bases, with 12 bases between them. Germline CDR1 PRHDT, CDR2 FYEKMQ (reference sequence). The CDR3 sequence is 14 residues long.

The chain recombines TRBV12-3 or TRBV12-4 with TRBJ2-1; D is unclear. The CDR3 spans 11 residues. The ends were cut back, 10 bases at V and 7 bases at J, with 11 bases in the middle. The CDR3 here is CATRSRNEQFF. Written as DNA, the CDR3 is TGTGCCACGCGCTCGAGAAATGAGCAGTTCTTC.

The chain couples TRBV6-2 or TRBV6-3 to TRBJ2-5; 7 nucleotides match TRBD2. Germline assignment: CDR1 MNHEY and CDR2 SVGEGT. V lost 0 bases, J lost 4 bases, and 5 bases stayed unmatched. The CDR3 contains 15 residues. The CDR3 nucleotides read TGTGCCAGCAGTTACTCGGGCGGGGGACCAGAGACCCAGTACTTC. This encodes CASSYSGGGPETQYF.

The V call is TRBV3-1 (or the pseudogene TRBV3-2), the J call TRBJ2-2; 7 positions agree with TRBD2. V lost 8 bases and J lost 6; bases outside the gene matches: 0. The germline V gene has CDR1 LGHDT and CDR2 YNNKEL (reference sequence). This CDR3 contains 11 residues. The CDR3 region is CASRGAGELFF. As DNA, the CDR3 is TGTGCCAGCCGGGGGGCCGGGGAGCTGTTTTTT.

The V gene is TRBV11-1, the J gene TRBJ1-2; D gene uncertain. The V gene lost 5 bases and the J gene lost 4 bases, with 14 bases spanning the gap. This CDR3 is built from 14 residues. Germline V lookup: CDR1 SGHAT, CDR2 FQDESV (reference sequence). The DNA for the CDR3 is TGTGCCAGCAGCCGAAGAGGGAATCGCTATGGCTACACCTTC. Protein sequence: CASSRRGNRYGYTF. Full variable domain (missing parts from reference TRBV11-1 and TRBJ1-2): EAEVAQSPRYKITEKSQAVAFWCDPISGHATLYWYRQILGQGPELLVQFQDESVVDDSQLPKDRFSAERLKGVDSTLKIQPAELGDSAMYLCASSRRGNRYGYTFGSGTRLTVV.

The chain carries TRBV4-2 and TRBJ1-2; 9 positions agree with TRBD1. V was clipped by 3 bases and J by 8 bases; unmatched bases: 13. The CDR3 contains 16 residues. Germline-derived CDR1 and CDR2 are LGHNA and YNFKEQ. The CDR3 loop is CASSQDPGQGVPGYTF. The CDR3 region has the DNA TGTGCCAGCAGCCAGGATCCGGGACAGGGTGTGCCCGGCTACACCTTC.

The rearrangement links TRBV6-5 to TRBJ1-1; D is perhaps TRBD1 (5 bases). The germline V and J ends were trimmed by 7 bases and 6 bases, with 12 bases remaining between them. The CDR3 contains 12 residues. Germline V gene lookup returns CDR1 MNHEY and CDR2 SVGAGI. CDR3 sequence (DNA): TGTGCCAGCACCCTGGGCAGGGCTGAAGCTTTCTTT. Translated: CASTLGRAEAFF.

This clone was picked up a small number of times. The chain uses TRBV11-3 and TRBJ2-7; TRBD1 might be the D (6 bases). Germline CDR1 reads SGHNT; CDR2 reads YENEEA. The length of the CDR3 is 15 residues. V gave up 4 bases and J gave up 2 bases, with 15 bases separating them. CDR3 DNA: TGTGCCAGCAGCTCGTACAGGGAAAATGCCTACGAGCAGTACTTC. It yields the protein CASSSYRENAYEQYF.